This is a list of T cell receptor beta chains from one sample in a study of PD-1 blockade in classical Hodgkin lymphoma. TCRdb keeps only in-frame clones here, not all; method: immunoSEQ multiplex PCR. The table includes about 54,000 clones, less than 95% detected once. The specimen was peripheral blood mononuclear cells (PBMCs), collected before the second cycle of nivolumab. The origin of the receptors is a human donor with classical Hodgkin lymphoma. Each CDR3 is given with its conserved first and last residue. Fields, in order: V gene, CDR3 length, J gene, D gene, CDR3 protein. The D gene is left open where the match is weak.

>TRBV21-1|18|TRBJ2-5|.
CASSNGGRREGPQETQYF
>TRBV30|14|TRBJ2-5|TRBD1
CAWGGTGKGETQYF
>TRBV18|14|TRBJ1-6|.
CASSHDSLISPLHF
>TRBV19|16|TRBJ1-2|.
CASRPSPPNTNYGYTF
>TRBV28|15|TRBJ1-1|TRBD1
CASRTPWTGRTEAFF
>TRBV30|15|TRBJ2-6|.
CAWTREGSGANVLTF
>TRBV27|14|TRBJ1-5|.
CASSPPGRVQPQHF
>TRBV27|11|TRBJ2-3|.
CASRRGLGQYF
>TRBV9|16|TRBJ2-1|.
CASSVGSYMVKGEQFF
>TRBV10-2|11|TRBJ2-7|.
CASTLGHEQYF
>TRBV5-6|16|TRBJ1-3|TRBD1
CASSSPRQGTGNTIYF
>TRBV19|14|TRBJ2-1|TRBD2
CASSMGREWNEQFF
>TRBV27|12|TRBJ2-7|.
CASMGGTYEQYF
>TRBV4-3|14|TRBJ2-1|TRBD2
CASSLSGPYNEQFF
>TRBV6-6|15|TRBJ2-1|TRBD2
CASSPRTSGMDEQFF
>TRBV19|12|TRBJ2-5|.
CASSIAGETQYF
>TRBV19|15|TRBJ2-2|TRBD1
CASSHRDRNTGELFF
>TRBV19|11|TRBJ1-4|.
CASRTGLELFF
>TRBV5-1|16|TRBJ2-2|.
CASSLNGLINTGELFF
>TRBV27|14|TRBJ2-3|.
CASSLIQGRDTQYF
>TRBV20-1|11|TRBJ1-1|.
CSVQMNTEAFF
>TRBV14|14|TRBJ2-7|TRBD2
CASSNSGSSYEQYF
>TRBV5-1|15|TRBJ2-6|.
CASSLPDSGANVLTF
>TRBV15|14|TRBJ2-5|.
CATSRLGGIETQYF
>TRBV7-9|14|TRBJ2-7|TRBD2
CATKVLAGPYEQYF
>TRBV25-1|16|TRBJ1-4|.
CASSDRRWEVGEKLFF
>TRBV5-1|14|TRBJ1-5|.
CASSLQPGDQPQHF
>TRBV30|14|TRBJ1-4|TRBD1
CAWSDRGLKEKLFF
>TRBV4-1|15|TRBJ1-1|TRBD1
CASSQPSRDSNEAFF
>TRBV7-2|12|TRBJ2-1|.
CASSLAWNEQFF
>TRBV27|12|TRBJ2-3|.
CASSLSGRAMYF
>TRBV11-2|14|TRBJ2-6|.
CATTQGYGANVLTF
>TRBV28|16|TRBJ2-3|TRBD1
CASTTDRGGSADTQYF
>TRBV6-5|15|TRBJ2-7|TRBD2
CASSYRLAGSYEQYF
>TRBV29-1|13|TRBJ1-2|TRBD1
CSVRGQGGAGYTF
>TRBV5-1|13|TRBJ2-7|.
CASSFGSAYEQYF
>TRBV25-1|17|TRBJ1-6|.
CASSEGGDGSYNSPLHF
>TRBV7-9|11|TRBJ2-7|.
CASSPSYEQYF